This paragraph covers one T cell receptor (beta chain) sequence. Method: immunoSEQ multiplex PCR; TCRdb's copy keeps in-frame clones and lacks some. Of some 87,000 clones in the sample, around 92% are singletons; the top ten hold 0.35% to 0.45%. The data were obtained in a study of technical replicates of blood from several donors. This CDR3 contains 15 residues. Germline V gene sequence: CDR1 MNHEY, CDR2 SVGAGI. V gave up 5 bases and J gave up 4 bases, with 16 bases separating them. The rearrangement links TRBV6-5 to TRBJ2-3, with D possibly TRBD1 on 6 matching bases. The TCR comes from a human donor in good health. The sequenced material came from T cells isolated from PBMCs. CDR3 region: CASSRYRVGADTQYF. In DNA, the CDR3 is TGTGCCAGCAGTCGATACAGGGTTGGCGCAGATACGCAGTATTTT.